The sequence of this TCR beta chain was determined in a study of vaccination and CD4 T cells after COVID-19. Details on this clonotype: What it binds is unknown.

CDR1 is KGHDR, CDR2 SFDVKD, per germline. V lost 2 bases, J lost 5 bases, and 8 bases lay in between. This CDR3 is built from 14 residues. The Oncomine TCR Beta short-read assay was applied to DNA of cultured CD4+ T cells. Via MiXCR, TCRdb re-called the PCR reads, giving one row per CDR3 protein. This table holds tens of thousands of distinct CDR3 sequences, more than 40% found once. Findings and caveats of the study: With convalescent patients, a median about 86% of reactive clones emerged solely after vaccination.

Stated treatment: roughly nine-day PBMC culture with coronavirus spike peptide pools or control peptides (ViraFEST assay). The sample consisted of CD4+ T cells from blood, cultured in vitro, taken before SARS-CoV-2 vaccination. This receptor was taken from a human donor who received a COVID-19 vaccine. This rearrangement joins TRBV24-1 to TRBJ1-4; D gene uncertain. The CDR3 here is CATSDSGRNEKLFF. The CDR3 region has the DNA TGTGCCACCAGTGATTCCGGAAGAAATGAAAAACTGTTTTTT.